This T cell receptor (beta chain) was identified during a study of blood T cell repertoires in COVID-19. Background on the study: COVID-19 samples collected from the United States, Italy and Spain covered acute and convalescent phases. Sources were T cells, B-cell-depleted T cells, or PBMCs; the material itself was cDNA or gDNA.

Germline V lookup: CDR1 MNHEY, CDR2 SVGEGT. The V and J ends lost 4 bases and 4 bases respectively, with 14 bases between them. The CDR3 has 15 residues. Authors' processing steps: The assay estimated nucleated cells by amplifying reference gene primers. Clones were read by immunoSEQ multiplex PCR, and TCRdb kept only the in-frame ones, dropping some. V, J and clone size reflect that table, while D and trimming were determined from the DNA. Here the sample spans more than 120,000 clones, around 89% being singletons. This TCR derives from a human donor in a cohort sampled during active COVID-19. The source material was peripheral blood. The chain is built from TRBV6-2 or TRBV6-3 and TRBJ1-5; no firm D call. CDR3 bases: TGTGCCAGCAGTTTTGAGCGTCAGACTAATCAGCCCCAGCATTTT. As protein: CASSFERQTNQPQHF.